This entry lists 16 T cell receptor beta chains sequenced from one sample in a study of blood T cell repertoires in COVID-19. Profiled with immunoSEQ multiplex PCR; TCRdb holds only in-frame clones, not every one. This table holds 150,000 to 200,000 clones, 85% to 90% found once. Sequencing was performed on peripheral blood. The receptor set was obtained from a person in their 70s with COVID-19, enrolled during active disease.

V and J are TRBV28 and TRBJ2-7, with D possibly matching TRBD1 (6 bases). The V end was cut by 6 bases, the J end by 2 bases, with 17 bases between. The CDR3 has 15 amino acids. Per germline, CDR1 MDHEN and CDR2 SYDVKM. CDR3 in DNA: TGTGCCAGCAGGTTTAGGTTGACAGGCACCTACGAGCAGTACTTC. The encoded protein is CASRFRLTGTYEQYF.

This clone was detected only once. The chain uses TRBV14 and TRBJ1-6; possibly TRBD1 for D (5 bases). Germline assignment: CDR1 SGHDN and CDR2 FVKESK. Trimming took 1 base from V and 9 from J, leaving 10 bases between them. The CDR3 is made up of 14 amino acids. Written as DNA, the CDR3 is TGTGCCAGCAGCCAAGTTGGGGGGGTTTCACCCCTCCACTTT. Its protein is CASSQVGGVSPLHF. The variable domain in full, with the rest retrieved from reference TRBV14 and TRBJ1-6, is EAGVTQFPSHSVIEKGQTVTLRCDPISGHDNLYWYRRVMGKEIKFLLHFVKESKQDESGMPNNRFLAERTGGTYSTLKVQPAELEDSGVYFCASSQVGGVSPLHFGNGTRLTVT.

The gene calls are TRBV6-2 or TRBV6-3 and TRBJ2-1; 13 nucleotides agree with TRBD2. This CDR3 is built from 16 residues. With V trimmed by 4 bases and J by 8 bases, 8 bases remained unmatched. Germline V lookup: CDR1 MNHEY, CDR2 SVGEGT. The CDR3 DNA reads TGTGCCAGCAGTTCCGGACTAGCGGGAGTCGTCGATGAGCAGTTCTTC. Protein: CASSSGLAGVVDEQFF.

This chain joins TRBV5-1 and TRBJ2-3; 9 bases align to TRBD1. The V gene's germline CDR1 is SGHRS and CDR2 YFSETQ. V shed 3 bases and J 0 bases; nucleotides not matched to a gene: 11. The CDR3 spans 18 residues. The CDR3 DNA reads as TGCGCCAGCAGCTGGGGGACAGGGCTTTCCTCTAGCACAGATACGCAGTATTTT. It is translated as CASSWGTGLSSSTDTQYF.

V usage is TRBV28 and J usage is TRBJ1-2; D unresolved. The CDR3 is 13 residues long. Germline CDR1 reads MDHEN; CDR2 reads SYDVKM. Trimming took off 6 bases at V and 6 bases at J, with 14 bases between the two ends. The CDR3 nucleotides are TGTGCCAGCAGCTCCCCCCCAGGAAATGGCTACACCTTC. As protein: CASSSPPGNGYTF.

The gene calls are TRBV5-5 and TRBJ2-5, with D perhaps TRBD1 (5 bases). Germline CDR1 is SGHKS and CDR2 is YYEKEE (reference sequence). The CDR3 loop spans 13 amino acids. Trimming took off 3 bases at V and 7 bases at J, with 13 bases between the two ends. The CDR3, as DNA: TGTGCCAGCAGCTCGCAGGGAAGGGGGACCCAGTACTTC. Translation: CASSSQGRGTQYF.

By frequency in the sample, this clone is large. The V call is TRBV4-2, the J call TRBJ2-3; D uncertain. This CDR3 comprises 14 residues. Trimming took off 0 bases at V and 6 bases at J, with 10 bases between the two ends. CDR1 and CDR2 (germline): LGHNA, YNFKEQ. CDR3: CASSQDPVMDTQYF. Written as DNA, the CDR3 is TGTGCCAGCAGCCAAGATCCGGTCATGGATACGCAGTATTTT.

J is TRBJ1-1 and V is TRBV2, with TRBD1 identical over 8 bases. The CDR3 covers 13 residues. V was clipped by 4 bases and J by 7 bases; unmatched bases: 5. Germline loops: CDR1 SNHLY, CDR2 FYNNEI. Written as DNA, the CDR3 is TGTGCCAGCAGTGGGACCGGACAGGGTGAAGCTTTCTTT. Translation gives CASSGTGQGEAFF.

The chain couples TRBV7-8 to TRBJ1-2; D remains ambiguous. In germline, CDR1 is SGHVS, CDR2 FQNEAQ. The CDR3 length is 15 residues. Trimming removed 4 bases from V and 5 bases from J, with 17 bases in between. In DNA form, the CDR3 reads TGTGCCAGCAGCTCGCAGAGGTCGAAGTCATATGGCTACACCTTC. Encoded protein: CASSSQRSKSYGYTF.

The V gene is TRBV7-3, the J gene TRBJ2-1; 9 nucleotides agree with TRBD2. V was clipped by 7 bases and J by 7 bases; unmatched bases: 11. CDR1 and CDR2 (germline): SGHTA, FQGTGA. The length of the CDR3 is 15 residues. Here the CDR3 reads CASTPGASGDNEQFF. The CDR3 region has the DNA TGTGCCAGCACACCTGGGGCTAGCGGGGATAATGAGCAGTTCTTC.

This clone was picked up a small number of times. V usage is TRBV7-9 and J usage is TRBJ1-1; D is possibly TRBD1 (5 bases). Germline values: CDR1 SEHNR, CDR2 FQNEAQ (reference sequence). Trimming removed 5 bases from V and 4 bases from J, with 17 bases in between. The CDR3 is made up of 15 amino acids. CDR3 region: CASSKSTGLRTEAFF. In nucleotides, the CDR3 is TGTGCCAGCAGCAAGTCGACGGGACTTCGCACTGAAGCTTTCTTT.

V is TRBV11-2 and J is TRBJ2-1, with 14 bases lining up with TRBD2. CDR1 and CDR2 from the germline V gene are SGHAT and FQNNGV. After removal of 5 bases from V and 4 bases from J, the junction contained 4 bases not matched to a gene. This CDR3 is 16 amino acids long. CDR3 sequence reads: CASSRLAGGPYNEQFF. The CDR3 coding sequence is TGTGCCAGCAGCCGACTAGCGGGGGGGCCGTACAATGAGCAGTTCTTC.

The chain recombines TRBV7-2 with TRBJ2-3; weak D call: TRBD1 (6 bases). Germline CDR1 SGHTA, CDR2 FQGNSA. Trimming pared 4 bases from V and 7 bases from J, leaving 21 bases between. The CDR3 loop spans 16 amino acids. CDR3 nucleotides: TGTGCCAGCAGCTGGCCGAGATCGGACAGACGAAATACGCAGTATTTT. As protein: CASSWPRSDRRNTQYF.

The CDR3 is CASSHLAGVGGAVYEQYF. The CDR3 coding sequence is TGTGCCAGCAGTCACCTAGCGGGAGTGGGAGGGGCGGTCTACGAGCAGTACTTC. The chain employs TRBV28 and TRBJ2-7, with TRBD2 identical over 10 bases. V was clipped by 5 bases and J by 3 bases; unmatched bases: 16. CDR3 size: 18 residues. Germline loops: CDR1 MDHEN, CDR2 SYDVKM.

This clone is a singleton in its sample. The chain carries TRBV5-6 and TRBJ2-5; tentative D call: TRBD2 (5 bases). The V and J ends lost 1 base and 4 bases respectively, with 8 bases between them. CDR3 length: 13 residues. Germline lookup yields CDR1 SGHDT and CDR2 YYEEEE. Written as DNA, the CDR3 is TGTGCCAGCAGCTTGACGGGGAGAGAGACCCAGTACTTC. This translates into CASSLTGRETQYF.

This clone was seen only once. The chain uses TRBV2 and TRBJ1-1; 7 bases are shared with TRBD1. The CDR3 length is 14 residues. From germline, CDR1 is SNHLY and CDR2 FYNNEI. With V trimmed by 7 bases and J by 1 base, 6 bases remained unmatched. CDR3 DNA: TGTGCCAGCACCAGACAGGGATCGAACACTGAAGCTTTCTTT. Protein: CASTRQGSNTEAFF.